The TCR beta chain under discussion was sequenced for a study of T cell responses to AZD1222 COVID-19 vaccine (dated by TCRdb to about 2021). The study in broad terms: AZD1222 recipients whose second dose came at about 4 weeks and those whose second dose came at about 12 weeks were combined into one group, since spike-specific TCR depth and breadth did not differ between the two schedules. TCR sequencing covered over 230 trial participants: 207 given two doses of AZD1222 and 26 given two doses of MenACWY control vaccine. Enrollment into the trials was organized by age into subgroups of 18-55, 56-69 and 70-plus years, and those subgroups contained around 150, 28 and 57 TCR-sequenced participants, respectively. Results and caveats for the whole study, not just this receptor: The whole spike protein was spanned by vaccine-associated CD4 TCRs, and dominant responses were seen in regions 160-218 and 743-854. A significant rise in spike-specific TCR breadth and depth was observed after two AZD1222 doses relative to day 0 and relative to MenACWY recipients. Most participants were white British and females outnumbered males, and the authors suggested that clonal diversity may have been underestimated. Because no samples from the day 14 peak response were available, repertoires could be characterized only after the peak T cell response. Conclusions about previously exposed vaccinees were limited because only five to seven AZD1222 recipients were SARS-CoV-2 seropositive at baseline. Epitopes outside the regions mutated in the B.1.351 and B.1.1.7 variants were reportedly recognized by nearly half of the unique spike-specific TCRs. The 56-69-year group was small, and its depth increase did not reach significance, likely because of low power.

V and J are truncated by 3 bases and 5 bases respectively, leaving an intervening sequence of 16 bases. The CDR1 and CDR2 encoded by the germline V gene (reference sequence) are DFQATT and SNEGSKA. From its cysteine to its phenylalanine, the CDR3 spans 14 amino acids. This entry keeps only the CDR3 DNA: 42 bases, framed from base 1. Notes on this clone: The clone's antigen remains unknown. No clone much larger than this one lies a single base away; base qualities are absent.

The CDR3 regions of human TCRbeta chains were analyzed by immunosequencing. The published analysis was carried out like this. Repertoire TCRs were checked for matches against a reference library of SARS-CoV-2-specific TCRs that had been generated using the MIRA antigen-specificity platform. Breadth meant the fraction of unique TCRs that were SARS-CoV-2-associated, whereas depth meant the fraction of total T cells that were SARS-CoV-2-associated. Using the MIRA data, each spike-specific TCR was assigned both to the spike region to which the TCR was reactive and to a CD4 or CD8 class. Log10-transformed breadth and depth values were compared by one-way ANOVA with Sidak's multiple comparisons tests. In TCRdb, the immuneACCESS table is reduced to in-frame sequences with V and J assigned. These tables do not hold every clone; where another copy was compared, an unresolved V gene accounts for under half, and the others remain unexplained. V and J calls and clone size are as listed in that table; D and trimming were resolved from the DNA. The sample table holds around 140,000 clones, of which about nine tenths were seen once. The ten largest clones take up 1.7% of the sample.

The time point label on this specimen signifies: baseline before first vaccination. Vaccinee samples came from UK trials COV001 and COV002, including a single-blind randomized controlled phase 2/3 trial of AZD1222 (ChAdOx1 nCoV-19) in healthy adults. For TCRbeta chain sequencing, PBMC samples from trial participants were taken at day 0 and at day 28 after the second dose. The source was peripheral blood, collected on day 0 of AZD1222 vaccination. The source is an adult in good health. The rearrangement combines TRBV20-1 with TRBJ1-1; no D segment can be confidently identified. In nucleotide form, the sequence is TGCAGTGCTAGTAGAGCCGGTCCTTTAACTGAAGCTTTCTTT. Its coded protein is CSASRAGPLTEAFF.